Sequencing of this TCR beta chain was carried out in a study of T cells after posttransplantation cyclophosphamide. Points from the study as a whole: TRB clonality was highly associated with recipient CMV seropositivity and reactivation.

Profiling relied on immunoSEQ multiplex PCR, and the TCRdb table lists in-frame clones only, not all of them. The sample counts 35,000 to 55,000 clones, none seen once; the ten largest own about 2.5%. This clone was picked up many times. Antigen: not known. The V end lost 5 bases, the J end lost 0 bases, and 11 bases lay between the germline ends. CDR3 length equals 14 residues. CDR1 is SGHTA, CDR2 FQGNSA, per germline. This receptor was obtained from a man in his forties or fifties in good health, CMV-negative, and a related stem cell transplant donor. The rearrangement links TRBV7-2 to TRBJ2-7, with a tentative D call TRBD1 (6 bases). The sample comprised PBMCs. The CDR3 region has the DNA TGTGCCAGCAGCATGACGGGACACTCCTACGAGCAGTACGTC. Residues: CASSMTGHSYEQYV.